The present TCR beta chain was sequenced within a study of cytomegalovirus exposure and HLA in healthy donors. Vbeta (60) and Jbeta (13) primers were used in the PCR. This table comes from immunoSEQ multiplex PCR, and its TCRdb copy is limited to in-frame clones, with some not included. Altogether around 170,000 clones are present, roughly 80% being singletons, with the ten largest covering over 5.5%. V dropped 2 bases and J dropped 7; count of bases not matched to a gene: 7. The CDR3 runs 16 residues. CDR1 and CDR2 (germline): LGHNA, YSLEER. The origin of this receptor is a man aged 40-50 years in good health and CMV-seropositive. The chain has TRBV4-3 and TRBJ1-4, with 10 bases aligning to TRBD1. Material: PBMCs. CDR3 DNA sequence: TGCGCCAGCAGCCAACAAACCGGACAGGGGGTTGAAAAACTGTTTTTT. Translated, it gives CASSQQTGQGVEKLFF.